Included here is one T cell receptor beta chain sequence, with context. The data derive from a study of blood T cell repertoires in COVID-19. Study-level information: Recovered status applied to Cohort 3 donors who had two consecutive negative PCRs. It also applied to those with clearance or with symptom resolution.

CDR1 is MDHEN and CDR2 is SYDVKM in the germline V gene. The CDR3 consists of 14 residues. V lost 5 bases and J lost 4, with 12 bases in between. In the original workflow: Quantification of nucleated cells was approximated via reference gene primer amplification. TCRdb's table, derived via immunoSEQ multiplex PCR, lists solely in-frame clones and lacks some. V, J and clone size reflect that table, while D and trimming were determined from the DNA. The repertoire holds under 200,000 clones, with 70% to 90% as singletons. Sequencing was performed on PBMCs or T cells enriched from blood (not recorded which). The receptor was isolated from a woman in her 40s in a cohort exposed to, infected with or recovered from COVID-19 (not recorded which). The chain joins TRBV28 to TRBJ1-3; D unresolved. CDR3 residues: CASSAPRAGNTIYF. Here the CDR3 DNA reads TGTGCCAGCAGTGCGCCGCGGGCCGGAAACACCATATATTTT. Filled out from reference TRBV28 and TRBJ1-3, the complete variable domain reads DVKVTQSSRYLVKRTGEKVFLECVQDMDHENMFWYRQDPGLGLRLIYFSYDVKMKEKGDIPEGYSVSREKKERFSLILESASTNQTSMYLCASSAPRAGNTIYFGEGSWLTVV.